This entry lists 20 T cell receptor beta chains sequenced from one sample in a study of OX40 agonist ivuxolimab in advanced cancers. Library prep was done by the immunoSEQ multiplex PCR assay. Here the immuneACCESS table is served through TCRdb, limited to in-frame sequences with V and J called. Missing clones are a known gap in these copies; in checked studies unresolved V genes cover under half, and the rest lacks a known reason. A total of tens of thousands of clones appear in this sample, around 90% of them only once. Roughly 6.8% of the sample belongs to the ten largest clones. The sample was CD4+ or CD8+ T cells sorted from blood, taken in a trial of the OX40 agonist ivuxolimab. Every receptor here comes from an adult with an advanced solid tumor such as melanoma, head and neck, liver or kidney cancer.

The rearrangement joins TRBV6-4 to TRBJ1-1, with D uncertain. This CDR3 is built from 14 residues. Germline V gene sequence: CDR1 MRHNA, CDR2 SNTAGT. Trimming left V 0 bases short and J 1 base short, with 6 bases between. CDR3 coding DNA: TGTGCCAGCAGTGACTCGCCGGGGAACACTGAAGCTTTCTTT. Amino acid sequence: CASSDSPGNTEAFF.

This chain uses TRBV4-1 with TRBJ2-7, with TRBD1 matching over 8 bases. Germline V CDR1 and CDR2: MGHRA, YSYEKL. Unmatched junction bases numbered 3, after V lost 0 bases and J lost 2 bases. The CDR3 has 15 residues. The CDR3 DNA reads as TGCGCCAGCAGCCAAGAGCAGACAGGGGCCTACGAGCAGTACGTC. Translation: CASSQEQTGAYEQYV.

This chain uses TRBV27 with TRBJ2-7; 12 bases align to TRBD1. The CDR3 contains 15 residues. Germline CDR1 reads MNHEY; CDR2 reads SMNVEV (reference sequence). Unmatched junction bases numbered 5, after V lost 5 bases and J lost 3 bases. CDR3 in DNA: TGTGCCAGCAGTCCCGGGACAGGGGGCTTCTACGAGCAGTACTTC. Residues: CASSPGTGGFYEQYF.

V and J are TRBV28 and TRBJ1-5; no firm D call. The CDR3 has 13 amino acids. The V gene's germline CDR1 is MDHEN and CDR2 SYDVKM. V lost 3 bases to trimming and J lost 5 bases, with 8 bases between them. The CDR3 region has the DNA TGTGCCAGCAGTTTTGACCCCGATCAGCCCCAGCATTTT. This encodes CASSFDPDQPQHF.

J is TRBJ1-2 and V is TRBV4-1; a weak D match, TRBD1 (5 bases). The CDR3 spans 14 residues. The germline V gene encodes CDR1 MGHRA and CDR2 YSYEKL. V lost 4 bases to trimming and J lost 0 bases, with 9 bases between them. CDR3 in DNA: TGCGCCAGCAGCCCCCCAGGGTCTAACTATGGCTACACCTTC. Residues: CASSPPGSNYGYTF.

As DNA, the CDR3 is TGCAGTGCCCTAGATTTCGCTGGCTACACCTTC. Amino acid sequence: CSALDFAGYTF. The chain is built from TRBV20-1 and TRBJ1-2; D remains unclear. V lost 6 bases and J 7 bases, leaving 12 bases between the germline ends. Germline V gene sequence: CDR1 DFQATT, CDR2 SNEGSKA (reference sequence). The CDR3 runs to 11 residues.

V gene TRBV2 combines with J gene TRBJ2-2; D is possibly TRBD1 (6 bases). Trimming left V 6 bases short and J 1 base short, with 15 bases between. CDR1 SNHLY and CDR2 FYNNEI come from the germline V gene. The CDR3 is made up of 16 amino acids. CDR3 loop: CASSPTMGQNTGELFF. CDR3 DNA: TGTGCCAGCAGCCCCACAATGGGACAGAACACCGGGGAGCTGTTTTTT.

This chain joins TRBV29-1 and TRBJ2-2, with 7 bases fitting TRBD1. Germline trimming cut 4 bases from V and 0 bases from J; bases unmatched to any gene: 5. Germline assignment: CDR1 SQVTM and CDR2 ANQGSEA. The CDR3 contains 15 residues. CDR3 DNA sequence: TGCAGCGTTGTGTCAGGGGGTACGAACACCGGGGAGCTGTTTTTT. It specifies CSVVSGGTNTGELFF.

The DNA for the CDR3 is TGTGCCAGTAGTTCCCGCGGGGGGACTAATGAAAAACTGTTTTTT. It translates to CASSSRGGTNEKLFF. The chain recombines TRBV19 with TRBJ1-4, with a possible D match to TRBD1 (5 bases). The CDR3 is 15 residues long. Germline V gene sequence: CDR1 LNHDA, CDR2 SQIVND (reference sequence). V dropped 5 bases and J dropped 2 bases, with 12 bases sitting between them.

V gene TRBV4-2 combines with J gene TRBJ1-2, with unresolved D. The CDR3 has 15 amino acids. Trimming pared 7 bases from V and 3 bases from J, leaving 18 bases between. Germline CDR1 LGHNA, CDR2 YNFKEQ. The CDR3 loop is CASTQRGELDYGYTF. Written as DNA, the CDR3 is TGTGCCAGCACCCAGCGGGGAGAGCTGGACTATGGCTACACCTTC.

This sequence joins TRBV11-2 and TRBJ2-1; 7 nucleotides match TRBD2. Per the germline V gene, CDR1 is SGHAT and CDR2 is FQNNGV. The V and J ends lost 4 bases and 5 bases, in that order; junction bases with no gene match: 8. This CDR3 is built from 15 residues. The DNA of the CDR3 is TGTGCCAGCAGCTGGGATTCGGGACTAAACAATGAGCAGTTCTTC. Protein sequence: CASSWDSGLNNEQFF. Based on the CDR3 plus reference TRBV11-2 and TRBJ2-1, the full variable domain is EAGVAQSPRYKIIEKRQSVAFWCNPISGHATLYWYQQILGQGPKLLIQFQNNGVVDDSQLPKDRFSAERLKGVDSTLKIQPAKLEDSAVYLCASSWDSGLNNEQFFGPGTRLTVL.

The CDR3 spells CASSEFDRGETQYF. The CDR3 bases are TGTGCCAGCAGCGAGTTTGACAGGGGAGAGACCCAGTACTTC. The chain couples TRBV7-2 to TRBJ2-5; 8 nucleotides line up with TRBD1. Germline CDR1 and CDR2: SGHTA and FQGNSA. With V trimmed by 5 bases and J by 4 bases, 6 bases remained unmatched. The CDR3 loop spans 14 amino acids.

J is TRBJ1-4 and V is TRBV28; TRBD1 aligns across 8 bases. The length of the CDR3 is 16 residues. V was clipped by 0 bases and J by 7 bases; unmatched bases: 7. CDR1 and CDR2 from the germline V gene are MDHEN and SYDVKM. This CDR3 reads CASSLWAQGEGEKLFF. In DNA form, the CDR3 reads TGTGCCAGCAGTTTATGGGCACAGGGGGAGGGTGAAAAACTGTTTTTT.

This chain uses TRBV6-5 with TRBJ1-2; TRBD1 matches at 10 bases. From germline, CDR1 is MNHEY and CDR2 SVGAGI. This CDR3 spans 15 amino acids. With V trimmed by 4 bases and J by 7 bases, 9 bases remained unmatched. DNA for the CDR3: TGTGCCAGCAGTTCCCGGGACAGGGGCTTCTTTGGCTACACCTTC. Translating it yields CASSSRDRGFFGYTF.

The count of this clone is one. This chain uses TRBV5-5 with TRBJ1-1; 11 bases agree with TRBD1. CDR1 SGHKS and CDR2 YYEKEE come from the germline V gene (reference sequence). The V gene end was trimmed by 1 base and the J gene end by 6 bases; junction bases not matched to a gene: 5. There are 15 residues in the CDR3. The CDR3 bases are TGTGCCAGCAGCTTGATGGACAGGGGGCTCGCTGAAGCTTTCTTT. Its protein product is CASSLMDRGLAEAFF.

V usage is TRBV21-1 and J usage is TRBJ1-1. TRBV21-1 is classified as a pseudogene. This CDR3 has 11 amino acids. CDR3 amino acids: CASRIRTEAFF. In nucleotides, the CDR3 is TGTGCCAGCAGAATTCGCACTGAAGCTTTCTTT.

The chain combines TRBV5-6 with TRBJ1-5; D might be TRBD1 (5 bases). The CDR3 spans 12 residues. Germline assignment: CDR1 SGHDT and CDR2 YYEEEE. V was cut by 1 base and J by 6 bases, with 5 bases left in between. For the CDR3, the DNA is TGTGCCAGCAGCTTGACAGGTCAGCCCCAGCATTTT. Translation gives CASSLTGQPQHF. The entire variable domain, with the rest obtained from reference TRBV5-6 and TRBJ1-5, is as follows: DAGVTQSPTHLIKTRGQQVTLRCSPKSGHDTVSWYQQALGQGPQFIFQYYEEEERQRGNFPDRFSGHQFPNYSSELNVNALLLGDSALYLCASSLTGQPQHFGDGTRLSIL.

This CDR3 reads CASSVKEVVGMSNQPQHF. The CDR3 nucleotides read TGTGCCAGCAGTGTTAAGGAGGTTGTTGGAATGAGCAATCAGCCCCAGCATTTT. The chain has TRBV28 and TRBJ1-5; D gene ambiguous. Germline loops: CDR1 MDHEN, CDR2 SYDVKM. The CDR3 loop spans 18 amino acids. V shed 5 bases and J shed 1 base, with 21 bases lying between them.

The V call is TRBV7-3, the J call TRBJ1-1, with D possibly being TRBD1 (5 bases). V shed 4 bases and J shed 0 bases, with 12 bases lying between them. Germline V gives CDR1 SGHTA, CDR2 FQGTGA. The CDR3 is 15 residues long. CDR3 coding DNA: TGTGCCAGCAGCTCCGAACCGGGACTGAACACTGAAGCTTTCTTT. It yields the protein CASSSEPGLNTEAFF.

J is TRBJ2-3 and V is TRBV30; no reliable D call. Per germline, CDR1 GTSNPN and CDR2 SVGIG (reference sequence). V was pared by 0 bases and J by 2 bases, with 9 bases between. The CDR3 is 14 residues long. DNA for the CDR3: TGTGCCTGGAGTGTACTGGAGCCCACAGATACGCAGTATTTT. It codes for CAWSVLEPTDTQYF.